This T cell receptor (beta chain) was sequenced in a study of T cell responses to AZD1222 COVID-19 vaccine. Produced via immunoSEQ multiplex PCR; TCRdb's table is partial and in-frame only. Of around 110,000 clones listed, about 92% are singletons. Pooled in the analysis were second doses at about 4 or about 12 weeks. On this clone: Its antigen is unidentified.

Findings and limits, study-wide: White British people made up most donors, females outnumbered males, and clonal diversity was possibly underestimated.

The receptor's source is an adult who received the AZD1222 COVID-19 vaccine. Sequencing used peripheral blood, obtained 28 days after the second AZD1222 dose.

CDR3 protein: CAISARQQETQYF. The CDR3 nucleotides read TGTGCCATCAGTGCCCGACAGCAAGAGACCCAGTACTTC. The V gene is TRBV10-3, the J gene TRBJ2-5, with D possibly matching TRBD1 (5 bases). This CDR3 region has 13 residues. The germline V gene encodes CDR1 ENHRY and CDR2 SYGVKD. The ends were cut back, 4 bases at V and 2 bases at J, with 8 bases in the middle.